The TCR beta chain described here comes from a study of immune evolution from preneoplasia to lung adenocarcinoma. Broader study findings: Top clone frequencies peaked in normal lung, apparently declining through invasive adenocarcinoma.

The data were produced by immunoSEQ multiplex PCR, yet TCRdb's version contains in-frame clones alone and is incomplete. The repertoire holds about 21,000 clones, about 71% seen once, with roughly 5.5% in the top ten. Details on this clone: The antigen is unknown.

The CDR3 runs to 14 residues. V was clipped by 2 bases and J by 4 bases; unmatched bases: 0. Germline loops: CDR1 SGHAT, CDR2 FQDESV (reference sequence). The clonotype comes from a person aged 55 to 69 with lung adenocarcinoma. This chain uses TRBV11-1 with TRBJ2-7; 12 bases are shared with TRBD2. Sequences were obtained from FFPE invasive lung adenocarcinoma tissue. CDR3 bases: TGTGCCAGCAGCTTACTAGCGGGAGGGTACGAGCAGTACTTC. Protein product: CASSLLAGGYEQYF.